This T cell receptor beta chain is drawn from a study of spatial heterogeneity in lung cancer (dated by TCRdb to 2018 to 2020). The study in broad terms: Beta-chain transcripts were consistently detected in greater numbers than alpha-chain transcripts, which likely reflects a higher abundance of beta-chain transcripts. TCR repertoire features were related to nonsynonymous mutation counts determined by whole-exome sequencing of tumor tissue. At surgery, both alpha and beta chains were TCR-sequenced in about 200 tumor regions, about 61 matched nontumor lung samples and a few dozen PBMC samples. In the raw uncorrected reads, each unique combination of TCR and UMI appeared more than ten times on average. A strong correlation was found between TCR transcript counts in tumor regions and a T cell transcriptional module score from matched bulk RNA-seq. In non-small cell lung cancer, the study made a quantitative comparison of TCR alpha and beta repertoires among multiple tumor regions, matched nontumor lung and blood. Paper-wide results and their limitations: TCR-seq coverage of tumor T cells was estimated to be only 7% to 7.5% for alpha chains and around 13% for beta chains. The number of expanded intratumoral alpha and beta TCRs correlated with the tumor nonsynonymous mutation count. Confirming at a functional level the hypothesis that regional TCRs recognize regional mutations was considered to require additional single-cell paired TCR alpha and beta sequencing. The count of ubiquitous expanded TCRs correlated with the count of ubiquitous nonsynonymous mutations, and the count of regional expanded TCRs correlated with the count of regional nonsynonymous mutations.

The germline V gene yields MDHEN for CDR1 and SYDVKM for CDR2. The junction shows trimming of 6 bases on V and 0 bases on J, and the gene matches do not reach 5 bases of it. Taken from cysteine to phenylalanine, the CDR3 has 16 residues. This entry keeps only the CDR3 DNA: 48 bases, framed from base 1. The library was obtained by 5' RACE. The run used a NextSeq 500. In the TCR library protocol, a unique molecular identifier was attached to each TCR cDNA molecule so that PCR and sequencing errors could be corrected. Per the authors' processing: TCR identification, UMI-based error correction and CDR3 extraction were all carried out with Decombinator tools. TCRs above a frequency of 2 per 1,000, corresponding to the top 1% of the tumor frequency distribution, were defined as expanded. Expanded tumor TCRs were classed as regional if statistically deemed absent (corrected P<0.05) from at least one tumor region, otherwise ubiquitous. Rényi diversity was computed with the R vegan package after subsampling each repertoire 100 times to 5,000 TCRs. CDR3 similarity networks were built from amino acid triplet string-kernel similarity, with CDR3s being connected when pairwise similarity was above 0.82. TCRdb reworked the public reads: Q25 trimming with fastp, MiXCR clone assembly, productive beta chains retained. When rows share a CDR3 protein, they turn into one entry using the most common DNA and genes. None of the V and J calls come from the authors' own analysis; TCRdb made them. The sample table shows over 7,500 distinct CDR3 sequences, and under 6.5% are seen once. The ten largest clonotypes hold approximately 7.1% of the sample.

The time point label of this sample denotes: sample taken at primary tumor resection. Donors were 65 to 85 patients with early-stage, untreated non-small cell lung cancer from the lung TRACERx cohort. Without any cell sorting, TCR sequencing was performed on whole RNA extracted either from tumor and nontumor lung tissue or from cryopreserved PBMC samples. A patient was chosen for TCR sequencing only when enough RNA was available from at least two tumor regions. A lung pathologist reviewed the tumor and adjacent nontumor lung specimens before the specimens were selected. This clonotype is classified as large (0.1 to 1%). Its antigen target is currently unknown. No base-level quality is on record; no much larger clone is a single base apart.

The input for sequencing was lung tumor tissue, taken at surgery. The receptor was derived from a female donor with early-stage non-small cell lung cancer. Recombination joined TRBV28 with TRBJ2-6; 7 central bases correspond to TRBD1. The sequenced DNA: TGTGCCAGCAGCTCAGCAGGGGGCTCTGGGGCCAACGTCCTGACTTTC. This gives the protein CASSSAGGSGANVLTF.